This T cell receptor beta chain was sequenced in a study of cytomegalovirus exposure and HLA in healthy donors. CDR1 and CDR2 from the germline V gene are SGHAT and FQNNGV. J gave up 2 bases and V 2 bases, and 10 bases lay outside the gene matches. The CDR3 consists of 17 residues. To note about this clone: Its antigen is not identified.

The PCR ran on 60 Vbeta and 13 Jbeta primers. The data were produced by immunoSEQ multiplex PCR, yet TCRdb's version contains in-frame clones alone and is incomplete. Of 90,000 to 120,000 clones in the sample, about four fifths were seen once. Whole-study findings and limits: Available immune exposure information covered CMV serostatus only. A missense DCLRE1C variant was associated with V- and J-gene trimming of TCR beta chains in a later analysis, and an independent cohort replicated the association.

The sample consisted of PBMCs. The sequence derives from a female donor in good health and CMV-seropositive. The chain employs TRBV11-2 and TRBJ2-7, with 9 bases matching TRBD1. The CDR3 coding sequence is TGTGCCAGCAGCTTAAGGCCCCCCGGGACAGGGCCCTACGAGCAGTACTTC. It is translated as CASSLRPPGTGPYEQYF.